The 8 T cell receptor beta chains in this list originate from one sample, sequenced in a study of blood T cell repertoires in COVID-19. Only in-frame clones appear in the TCRdb table, and some are missing; sequencing was by immunoSEQ multiplex PCR. Of 150,000 to 200,000 clones detected, roughly 83% appear once; the ten largest clones hold 4.4%. What was sequenced was PBMCs or T cells enriched from blood (not recorded which). These receptor sequences come from a woman aged 45 to 65 who had recovered from COVID-19.

The CDR3 reads CASSYSSGITYNEQFF. The CDR3 nucleotides read TGTGCCAGCAGTTACTCGAGCGGGATTACCTACAATGAGCAGTTCTTC. The rearrangement joins TRBV6-2 or TRBV6-3 to TRBJ2-1; 7 bases map to TRBD2. The CDR3 covers 16 residues. The V gene end was trimmed by 0 bases and the J gene end by 2 bases; junction bases not matched to a gene: 4. From germline, CDR1 is MNHEY and CDR2 SVGEGT.

The chain employs TRBV11-3 and TRBJ1-1; D call uncertain. This CDR3 region has 13 residues. Germline lookup yields CDR1 SGHNT and CDR2 YENEEA. The V and J ends lost 4 bases and 6 bases respectively, with 12 bases between them. CDR3 coding DNA: TGTGCCAGCAGCTCACTAGGTGGATCTGAAGCTTTCTTT. It translates to CASSSLGGSEAFF. The whole variable domain, filled in from reference TRBV11-3 and TRBJ1-1, reads EAGVVQSPRYKIIEKKQPVAFWCNPISGHNTLYWYLQNLGQGPELLIRYENEEAVDDSQLPKDRFSAERLKGVDSTLKIQPAELGDSAVYLCASSSLGGSEAFFGQGTRLTVV.

This rearrangement joins TRBV4-2 to TRBJ2-1, with D maybe TRBD2 (6 bases). The CDR3 covers 16 residues. Germline V CDR1 and CDR2: LGHNA, YNFKEQ. V lost 4 bases, J lost 0 bases, and 13 bases lay in between. The CDR3 sequence is CASSPRDSSSYNEQFF. The CDR3 DNA follows: TGTGCCAGCAGCCCGCGGGACTCGAGCTCCTACAATGAGCAGTTCTTC.

The V gene is TRBV7-9, the J gene TRBJ1-3, with D unclear. Germline CDR1 is SEHNR and CDR2 is FQNEAQ (reference sequence). This CDR3 has 15 residues. Deletions cut 2 bases from V and 0 bases from J, with 8 bases between. CDR3 region: CASSLLLSSGNTIYF. As DNA, the CDR3 is TGTGCCAGCAGCTTACTGTTGAGCTCTGGAAACACCATATATTTT.

J is TRBJ2-4 and V is TRBV28; D is perhaps TRBD2 (6 bases). The CDR3 has 13 amino acids. Deletions cut 8 bases from V and 7 bases from J, with 15 bases between. Per the germline V gene, CDR1 is MDHEN and CDR2 is SYDVKM. The CDR3 is CASLPRAGNIQYF. The CDR3 DNA reads as TGTGCCAGCCTGCCGAGGGCGGGGAACATTCAGTACTTC.

J is TRBJ2-6 and V is TRBV7-2; D might be TRBD1 (6 bases). V was pared by 3 bases and J by 0 bases, with 12 bases between. There are 17 residues in the CDR3. CDR1 and CDR2 from the germline V gene are SGHTA and FQGNSA. The CDR3, as DNA: TGTGCCAGCAGCTTCACGACAGGTTTCTCTGGGGCCAACGTCCTGACTTTC. Protein sequence: CASSFTTGFSGANVLTF.

This chain links TRBV28 with TRBJ2-1; 9 bases align to TRBD2. The junction had 8 bases not matched to a gene; V was cut back by 3 bases and J by 2 bases. Germline CDR1 and CDR2: MDHEN and SYDVKM. The CDR3 is 17 amino acids. CDR3 loop: CASSFDVAGAPYNEQFF. The CDR3 region has the DNA TGTGCCAGCAGTTTCGATGTAGCGGGAGCGCCCTACAATGAGCAGTTCTTC.

The CDR3 region is CASSSNRGRSGNTIYF. CDR3 in DNA: TGTGCCAGCAGCTCGAACAGGGGGCGTTCTGGAAACACCATATATTTT. V usage is TRBV11-2 and J usage is TRBJ1-3, with 9 nucleotides matching TRBD1. Per the germline V gene, CDR1 is SGHAT and CDR2 is FQNNGV. V lost 4 bases and J lost 1; bases outside the gene matches: 5. The CDR3 consists of 16 residues.